This TCR beta chain comes out of a study of T cell responses to AZD1222 COVID-19 vaccine. General study findings and limits: Seropositivity was recorded at baseline in only a handful of AZD1222 recipients. Vaccine-associated CD4 TCRs ranged over spike, dominating at 160-218 and 743-854.

This clone was found once. Its antigen is still unknown. With V trimmed by 10 bases and J by 4 bases, 11 bases remained unmatched. CDR3 length equals 16 residues. The germline CDR1 and CDR2 sequences are MGHRA and YSYEKL. Produced via immunoSEQ multiplex PCR; TCRdb's table is partial and in-frame only. Among some 180,000 clones, more than 90% were seen once, and the ten largest hold 1.6%. Here the sequenced sample was peripheral blood, taken on day 0 of AZD1222 vaccination. This rearrangement joins TRBV4-1 to TRBJ1-6; 9 bases map to TRBD1. This TCR was recovered from an adult in good health. The CDR3 bases are TGCGCCACTCCCCGGACAGGGGACTTTTATAATTCACCCCTCCACTTT. This translates into CATPRTGDFYNSPLHF.